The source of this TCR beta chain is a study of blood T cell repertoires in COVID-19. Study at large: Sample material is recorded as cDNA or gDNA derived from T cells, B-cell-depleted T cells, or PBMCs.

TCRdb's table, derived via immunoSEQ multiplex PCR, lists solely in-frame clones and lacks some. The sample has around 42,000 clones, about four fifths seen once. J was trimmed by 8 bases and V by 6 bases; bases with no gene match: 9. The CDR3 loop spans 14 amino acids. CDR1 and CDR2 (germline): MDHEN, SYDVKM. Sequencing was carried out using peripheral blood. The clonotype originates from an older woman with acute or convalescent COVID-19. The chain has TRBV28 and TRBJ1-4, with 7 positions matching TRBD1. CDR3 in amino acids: CASREDRLYEKLFF. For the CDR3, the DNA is TGTGCCAGCAGAGAGGACAGGCTTTACGAAAAACTGTTTTTT.